The TCR beta chain described here comes from a study of cytomegalovirus exposure and HLA in healthy donors. Study results and limitations: Presence/absence analyses assumed roughly uniform sequencing depth across donors. Despite most TCR sequences being rare, some public TCRs occurred in many donors. It was reported that the classifier diagnosed cytomegalovirus status with high specificity and sensitivity in both the original and validation cohorts.

This clone was recorded once. Its antigen is not identified. Germline values: CDR1 GTSNPN, CDR2 SVGIG (reference sequence). The ends lost 2 bases at V and 12 bases at J; junction bases unmatched: 13. The CDR3 consists of 15 residues. The PCR had 60 Vbeta and 13 Jbeta primers. Sequenced by immunoSEQ multiplex PCR; TCRdb stores in-frame clones only, minus some. Of approximately 140,000 clones detected, around 80% appear once; the ten largest clones hold around 1.8%. Sequencing was done on a sample of PBMCs. The V call is TRBV30, the J call TRBJ1-4; the match to TRBD1 covers 9 bases. This clonotype was obtained from a woman aged 40 to 49 in good health and CMV-seronegative. CDR3 nucleotides: TGTGCCTGGAGTACCGGGACAGGGTTCGTTTCGGAACTGTTTTTT. This codes for CAWSTGTGFVSELFF.